The 13 T cell receptor beta chains below come from one sample, sequenced in a study of blood T cells in healthy people across ages. PCR was performed a second time for roughly 7 to 11 cycles using a sample-barcoded 5' primer and a J-beta primer mix. Each CDR3 protein gets one entry after TCRdb re-called the 5' RACE reads with MiXCR. The sample shows roughly 790,000 distinct CDR3 sequences, roughly 44% of them seen only once. The sample consisted of blood. All receptors come from a woman aged 60 to 75 in good health.

As for this clonotype: A much larger clonotype is one base distant, so this may be a read error. The gene calls are TRBV29-1 and TRBJ2-3; 9 bases agree with TRBD2. J was trimmed by 8 bases and V by 6 bases; bases with no gene match: 12. This CDR3 is 14 amino acids long. Germline V gene data show CDR1 as SQVTM and CDR2 as ANQGSEA. The CDR3 loop is CSVPLGTSLSTQYF. DNA of the CDR3: TGCAGCGTGCCCCTAGGGACTAGCTTAAGTACGCAGTATTTT.

At least ten counts were recorded for this clonotype. The chain uses TRBV29-1 and TRBJ2-7, with 7 bases lining up with TRBD2. Germline V gene lookup returns CDR1 SQVTM and CDR2 ANQGSEA. This CDR3 is 11 amino acids long. The CDR3 spells CAGGNNYEQYF. The CDR3 DNA is TGCGCCGGGGGGAATAACTACGAGCAGTACTTC.

J is TRBJ2-1 and V is TRBV9, with a possible D match to TRBD1 (6 bases). The germline V gene encodes CDR1 SGDLS and CDR2 YYNGEE. Trimming stripped 2 bases from V and 2 bases from J, with 14 bases between. The CDR3 is made up of 16 amino acids. The chain's CDR3 is CASSVTGTPPYNEQFF. The CDR3 region has the DNA TGTGCCAGCAGCGTTACAGGGACCCCCCCCTACAATGAGCAGTTCTTC.

The V and J genes are TRBV5-1 and TRBJ2-1, with D hard to call. The CDR3 length is 13 residues. The germline CDR1 and CDR2 sequences are SGHRS and YFSETQ. Trimming cost V 0 bases and J 10 bases, with 11 bases left between them. CDR3 DNA: TGCGCCAGCAGCTTGGCAGTTTTAGGGGAGCAGTTCTTC. It specifies CASSLAVLGEQFF.

This clonotype was observed a handful of times. The chain couples TRBV2 to TRBJ2-5, with 8 bases identical to TRBD2. This CDR3 comprises 14 residues. V was pared by 7 bases and J by 1 base, with 5 bases of the junction left unmatched. Germline CDR1 reads SNHLY; CDR2 reads FYNNEI. In DNA form, the CDR3 reads TGTGCCAGCACAGTAGCGGGGCCCCAAGAGACCCAGTACTTC. The encoded protein is CASTVAGPQETQYF.

V and J are TRBV6-5 and TRBJ2-6; D unclear. CDR1 MNHEY and CDR2 SVGAGI come from the germline V gene. The CDR3 runs 16 residues. V lost 5 bases, J lost 0 bases, and 11 bases lay in between. In DNA, the CDR3 is TGTGCCAGCAGTCCCGTCCAGTTCTCTGGGGCCAACGTCCTGACTTTC. This translates into CASSPVQFSGANVLTF.

This clonotype was recorded a few times. This chain connects TRBV5-4 to TRBJ1-4; possibly TRBD1 for D (5 bases). The ends were cut back, 4 bases at V and 6 bases at J, with 16 bases in the middle. The germline CDR1 and CDR2 sequences are SGHNT and YYREEE (reference sequence). The CDR3 runs 15 residues. Here the CDR3 DNA reads TGTGCCAGCAGCAGCCAGGGTGGACGGGATGAAAAACTGTTTTTT. As protein: CASSSQGGRDEKLFF.

The CDR3 here is CSARELAAPGGEQYF. Written as DNA, the CDR3 is TGCAGTGCTAGGGAGCTTGCAGCGCCAGGAGGGGAGCAGTACTTC. V and J are TRBV20-1 and TRBJ2-7; a possible D gene is TRBD2 (6 bases). The germline CDR1 and CDR2 sequences are DFQATT and SNEGSKA (reference sequence). Trimming cost V 3 bases and J 7 bases, with 22 bases left between them. The CDR3 covers 15 residues.

V usage is TRBV29-1 and J usage is TRBJ2-1; possibly TRBD2 for D (7 bases). The CDR3 has 14 residues. The V end was cut by 7 bases, the J end by 8 bases, with 21 bases between. Germline-derived CDR1 and CDR2 are SQVTM and ANQGSEA. CDR3 sequence (DNA): TGCAGCGGAGTCGGGGGGCAAGATTGGGATGAGCAGTTCTTC. Protein: CSGVGGQDWDEQFF.

The chain is built from TRBV2 and TRBJ2-7; 7 nucleotides match TRBD2. Looked up from germline, CDR1 is SNHLY and CDR2 is FYNNEI. Unmatched junction bases numbered 6, after V lost 7 bases and J lost 3 bases. This CDR3 has 13 residues. The CDR3 bases are TGTGCCAGCAACAACGGACTAGGCTACGAGCAGTACTTC. It encodes CASNNGLGYEQYF.

The chain combines TRBV6-2 or TRBV6-3 with TRBJ2-3; D gene ambiguous. This CDR3 region has 13 residues. The germline V gene has CDR1 MNHEY and CDR2 SVGEGT. V dropped 1 base and J dropped 6 bases, with 8 bases sitting between them. CDR3 nucleotides: TGTGCCAGCAGTTACTTTCGGCGGGATACGCAGTATTTT. Amino acid sequence: CASSYFRRDTQYF.

V is TRBV11-2 and J is TRBJ2-1, with 7 bases that match TRBD1. The CDR3 contains 14 residues. J lost 9 bases, V lost 5 bases, and 10 bases had no gene match. CDR1 is SGHAT, CDR2 FQNNGV, per germline. CDR3 bases: TGTGCCAGCAGCCGAGACAGGGCAAGGGGTGAGCAGTTCTTC. Amino acid sequence: CASSRDRARGEQFF.

Only a few counts were recorded for this clonotype. The chain links TRBV5-1 to TRBJ2-1; possibly TRBD2 for D (5 bases). Trimming took 9 bases from V and 6 from J, leaving 19 bases between them. The CDR3 extends over 14 amino acids. Germline CDR1 is SGHRS and CDR2 is YFSETQ. CDR3: CATRETIGSNEQFF. In DNA form, the CDR3 reads TGCGCCACCCGTGAGACTATAGGCTCCAATGAGCAGTTCTTC.